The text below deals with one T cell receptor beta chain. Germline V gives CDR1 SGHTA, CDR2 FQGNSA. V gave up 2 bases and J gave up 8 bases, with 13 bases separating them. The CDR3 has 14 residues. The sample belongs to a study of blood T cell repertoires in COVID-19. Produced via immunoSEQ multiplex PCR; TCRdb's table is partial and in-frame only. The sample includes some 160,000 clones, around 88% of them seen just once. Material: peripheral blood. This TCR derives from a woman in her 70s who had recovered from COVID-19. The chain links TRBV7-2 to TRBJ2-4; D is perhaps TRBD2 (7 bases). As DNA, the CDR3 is TGTGCCAGCAGCTTACGGGGGGCCTTTGACATTCAGTACTTC. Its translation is CASSLRGAFDIQYF.